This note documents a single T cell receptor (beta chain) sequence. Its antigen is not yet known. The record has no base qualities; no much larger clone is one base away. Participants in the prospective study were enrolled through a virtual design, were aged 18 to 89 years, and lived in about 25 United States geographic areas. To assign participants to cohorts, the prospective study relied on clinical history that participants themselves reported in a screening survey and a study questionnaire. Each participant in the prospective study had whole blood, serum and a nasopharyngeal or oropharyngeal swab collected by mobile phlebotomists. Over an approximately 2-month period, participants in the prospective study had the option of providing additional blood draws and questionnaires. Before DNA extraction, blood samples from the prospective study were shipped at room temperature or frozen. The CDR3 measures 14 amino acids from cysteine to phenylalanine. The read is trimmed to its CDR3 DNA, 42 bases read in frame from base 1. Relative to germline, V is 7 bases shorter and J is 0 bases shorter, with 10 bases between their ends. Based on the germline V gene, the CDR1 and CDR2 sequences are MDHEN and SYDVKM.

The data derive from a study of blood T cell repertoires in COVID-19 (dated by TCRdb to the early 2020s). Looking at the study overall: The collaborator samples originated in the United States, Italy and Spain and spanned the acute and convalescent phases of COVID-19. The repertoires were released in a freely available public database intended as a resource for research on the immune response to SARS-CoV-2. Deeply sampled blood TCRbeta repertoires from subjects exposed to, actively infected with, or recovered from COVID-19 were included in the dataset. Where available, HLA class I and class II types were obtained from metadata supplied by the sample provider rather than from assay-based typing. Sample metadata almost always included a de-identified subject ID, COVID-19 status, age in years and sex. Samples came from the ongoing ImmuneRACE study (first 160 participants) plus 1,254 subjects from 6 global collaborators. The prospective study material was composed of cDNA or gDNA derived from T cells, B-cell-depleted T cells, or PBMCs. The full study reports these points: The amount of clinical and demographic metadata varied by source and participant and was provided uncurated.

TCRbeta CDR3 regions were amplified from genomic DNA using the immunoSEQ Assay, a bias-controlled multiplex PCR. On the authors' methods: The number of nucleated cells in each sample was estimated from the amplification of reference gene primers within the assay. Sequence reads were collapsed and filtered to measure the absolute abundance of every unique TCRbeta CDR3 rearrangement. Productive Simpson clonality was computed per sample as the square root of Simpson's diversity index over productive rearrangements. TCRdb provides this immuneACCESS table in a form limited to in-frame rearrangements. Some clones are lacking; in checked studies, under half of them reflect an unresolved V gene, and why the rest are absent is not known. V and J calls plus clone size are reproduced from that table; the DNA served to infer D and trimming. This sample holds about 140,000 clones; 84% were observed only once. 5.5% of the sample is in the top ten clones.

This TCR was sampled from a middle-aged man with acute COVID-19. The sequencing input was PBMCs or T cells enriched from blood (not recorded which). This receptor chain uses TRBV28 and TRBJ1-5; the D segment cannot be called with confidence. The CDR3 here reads CASTLADSNQPQHF. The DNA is TGTGCCAGCACTCTGGCGGATAGCAATCAGCCCCAGCATTTT. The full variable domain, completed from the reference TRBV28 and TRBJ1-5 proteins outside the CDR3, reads DVKVTQSSRYLVKRTGEKVFLECVQDMDHENMFWYRQDPGLGLRLIYFSYDVKMKEKGDIPEGYSVSREKKERFSLILESASTNQTSMYLCASTLADSNQPQHFGDGTRLSIL.